This T cell receptor (beta chain) was recorded in a study of T cells in Graves' hyperthyroidism and ophthalmopathy. Whole-study context: The initial diagnosis was the point when peripheral blood was collected, ahead of any treatment.

Exclusions: uncontrolled infection, other autoimmune disease, pregnancy, lactation. Cells are PBMCs isolated from more than 8.5 ml of fresh blood. Note on this clonotype: The antigen remains undetermined.

Amplification targeted TCR beta CDR3 regions from RNA transcripts. The TCR CDR3 first-round RT-PCR relied on the HTBI primer set. Via MiXCR, TCRdb re-called the multiplex PCR reads, giving one row per CDR3 protein. The sample has about 640,000 distinct CDR3 sequences; about a fifth are singletons. Study-wide results and caveats: Blood also showed most of the thyroid clonotypes that were expanded above 0.001.

Trimming took 2 bases from V and 0 from J; bases not matched to a gene: 5. Germline V gene sequence: CDR1 ENHRY, CDR2 SYGVKD. This CDR3 comprises 17 residues. The specimen was blood. This TCR derives from a young man with Graves' ophthalmopathy. The chain links TRBV10-3 to TRBJ2-1, with 9 bases lining up with TRBD2. The CDR3 protein is CAISEGNSGGSYNEQFF. The DNA for the CDR3 is TGTGCCATCAGTGAGGGAAATAGCGGGGGCTCCTACAATGAGCAGTTCTTC.